The clone carrying this TCR beta chain occurred many times. Unique molecular identifiers were built into the TCRbeta library. MiXCR, run by TCRdb on the PCR reads, gives a single entry per CDR3 protein. The repertoire consists of 200,000 to 250,000 distinct CDR3 sequences, with over 9.5% occurring once and the leading ten covering 5% to 5.5%. The CDR3 length is 18 residues. The V segment lost 0 bases and the J segment 4 bases; nucleotides outside the gene matches: 8. Looked up from germline, CDR1 is LGHDT and CDR2 is YNNKEL (reference sequence). These data belong to a study of T-cell reconstitution after alpha-beta-depleted transplantation in children.

J is TRBJ2-2 and V is TRBV3-1; 10 positions agree with TRBD2. The sequences come from PBMCs from the stem cell graft donor, collected from the stem cell graft. This clonotype originated in a human donor who donated a stem cell graft to a child with SCID. CDR3 DNA sequence: TGTGCCAGCAGCCAAGACCAGCGGGGGGGCGCCAGCACCGGGGAGCTGTTTTTT. Translated: CASSQDQRGGASTGELFF. Drawing the rest from reference TRBV3-1 and TRBJ2-2, the complete variable domain is DTAVSQTPKYLVTQMGNDKSIKCEQNLGHDTMYWYKQDSKKFLKIMFSYNNKELIINETVPNRFSPKSPDKAHLNLHINSLELGDSAVYFCASSQDQRGGASTGELFFGEGSRLTVL.